Presented here are 2 T cell receptor beta chains from one specimen sequenced in a study of blood T cell repertoires in COVID-19. The table came from immunoSEQ multiplex PCR; TCRdb's copy has only in-frame clones and leaves some out. The repertoire holds roughly 88,000 clones, with roughly 80% as singletons. The specimen was peripheral blood. The receptor source for this set is a woman of 80 years or more with acute or convalescent COVID-19.

The chain recombines TRBV5-1 with TRBJ1-5; the match to TRBD1 covers 7 bases. The V gene end was trimmed by 0 bases and the J gene end by 6 bases; junction bases not matched to a gene: 0. Germline loops: CDR1 SGHRS, CDR2 YFSETQ. The CDR3 is made up of 13 amino acids. As DNA, the CDR3 is TGCGCCAGCAGCTTGGAGGGGGCTCAGCCCCAGCATTTT. As protein: CASSLEGAQPQHF.

The J gene is TRBJ2-1, the V gene TRBV4-2; 11 nucleotides align to TRBD2. The V segment lost 2 bases and the J segment 4 bases; nucleotides outside the gene matches: 7. Germline CDR1 reads LGHNA; CDR2 reads YNFKEQ. The CDR3 runs 17 residues. CDR3 protein: CASSQIAGGAYYNEQFF. In DNA, the CDR3 is TGTGCCAGCAGCCAAATAGCGGGGGGGGCATATTACAATGAGCAGTTCTTC.